These 18 T cell receptor beta chains were sequenced from one sample in a study of T cell clonotyping in hematopoietic cell transplantation. Data came from immunoSEQ multiplex PCR; TCRdb stores just in-frame clones and leaves some out. The sample includes about 41,000 clones, about 96% of them seen just once. The sequenced sample was peripheral blood mononuclear cells. These receptors were taken from a man aged 25-45 years in good health. Some clones in this sample may be carry-over from other donors' samples.

The V and J genes are TRBV11-3 and TRBJ2-5, with 11 bases identical to TRBD2. CDR1 is SGHNT, CDR2 YENEEA, per germline. The CDR3 has 19 residues. V was clipped by 1 base and J by 1 base; unmatched bases: 11. CDR3 in amino acids: CASSLAVSGRACPQETQYF. As DNA, the CDR3 is TGTGCCAGCAGCTTAGCGGTTAGCGGGAGGGCCTGCCCCCAAGAGACCCAGTACTTC.

The chain couples TRBV27 to TRBJ2-2; D perhaps matches TRBD2 (6 bases). Trimming removed 6 bases at V and 4 bases at J, with 15 bases between. The CDR3 is made up of 15 amino acids. The germline V gene encodes CDR1 MNHEY and CDR2 SMNVEV (reference sequence). CDR3 DNA: TGTGCCAGCAGCAGCCAAGCGGGCGGCACCGGGGAGCTGTTTTTT. This sequence encodes CASSSQAGGTGELFF.

V is TRBV7-6 and J is TRBJ2-7, with TRBD1 identical over 8 bases. With 5 bases clipped from V and 5 bases from J, the junction kept 23 bases outside the gene matches. Germline CDR1 SGHVS, CDR2 FNYEAQ. CDR3 size: 19 residues. CDR3 sequence reads: CASSHLWTGRRETPHEQYF. In DNA form, the CDR3 reads TGTGCCAGCAGCCATCTATGGACAGGGAGAAGAGAAACCCCCCACGAGCAGTACTTC.

The chain employs TRBV19 and TRBJ2-6; D is ambiguous. Germline loops: CDR1 LNHDA, CDR2 SQIVND (reference sequence). This CDR3 is built from 16 residues. Trimming took 0 bases from V and 3 from J, leaving 9 bases between them. The CDR3 coding sequence is TGTGCCAGTAGTATAGAGCGAGTAAGTGGGGCCAACGTCCTGACTTTC. Translating gives CASSIERVSGANVLTF.

The V gene is TRBV14, the J gene TRBJ2-1, with unresolved D. Per the germline V gene, CDR1 is SGHDN and CDR2 is FVKESK. The CDR3 is 13 amino acids. The V end was cut by 0 bases, the J end by 9 bases, with 9 bases between. The CDR3 spells CASSQDLDGEQFF. CDR3 coding DNA: TGTGCCAGCAGCCAAGACCTTGATGGTGAGCAGTTCTTC.

The chain has TRBV7-3 and TRBJ1-1; perhaps TRBD1 as D (6 bases). Germline CDR1 and CDR2: SGHTA and FQGTGA. This CDR3 has 17 amino acids. V was shortened by 5 bases and J by 0 bases, with 19 bases between the two germline ends. The CDR3 nucleotides are TGTGCCAGCAGCCTAAAAAGAGTCCGGGACATGAACACTGAAGCTTTCTTT. Translated, it gives CASSLKRVRDMNTEAFF.

This clone was counted a single time. The gene calls are TRBV9 and TRBJ1-1; D might be TRBD1 (5 bases). From germline, CDR1 is SGDLS and CDR2 YYNGEE. The CDR3 loop spans 14 amino acids. The V end lost 0 bases, the J end lost 8 bases, and 14 bases lay between the germline ends. The CDR3 region is CASSVGTTASEAFF. CDR3 DNA: TGTGCCAGCAGCGTAGGGACGACAGCGTCGGAAGCTTTCTTT.

The V call is TRBV13, the J call TRBJ2-3; D remains ambiguous. The germline CDR1 and CDR2 sequences are PRHDT and FYEKMQ (reference sequence). This CDR3 has 16 amino acids. Trimming cost V 5 bases and J 0 bases, with 15 bases left between them. Here the CDR3 DNA reads TGTGCCAGCAGCCCAGAGCAAATTCAGAGCACAGATACGCAGTATTTT. Translation: CASSPEQIQSTDTQYF.

This sequence joins TRBV5-6 and TRBJ2-5, with a weak D call TRBD1 (6 bases). CDR3 length equals 15 residues. Germline V CDR1 and CDR2: SGHDT, YYEEEE. The V and J ends lost 4 bases and 1 base respectively, with 14 bases between them. The CDR3 DNA is TGTGCCAGCAGCGCAGAGGACAGCAGCCAAGAGACCCAGTACTTC. The encoded protein is CASSAEDSSQETQYF.

This sequence joins TRBV27 and TRBJ2-7; 7 bases are shared with TRBD2. Germline V gene data show CDR1 as MNHEY and CDR2 as SMNVEV (reference sequence). The CDR3 covers 15 residues. Trimming removed 4 bases from V and 5 bases from J; junction bases left unmatched: 11. The CDR3 loop is CASSSSGGAGDEQYF. In DNA, the CDR3 is TGTGCCAGCAGTTCCTCGGGAGGTGCGGGGGACGAGCAGTACTTC.

The chain joins TRBV25-1 to TRBJ1-2; tentative D call: TRBD1 (5 bases). Germline CDR1 is MGHDK and CDR2 is SYGVNS. There are 14 residues in the CDR3. Between the trimmed V and J ends, which lost 1 base and 3 bases, there was a span of 9 bases. This chain's CDR3 is CASSESGRYYGYTF. The CDR3, as DNA: TGTGCCAGCAGTGAATCGGGACGGTACTATGGCTACACCTTC.

CDR3 DNA sequence: TGTGCCAGCAGCTCTAAAAAGAGGTATACCTCTGGAAACACCATATATTTT. As protein: CASSSKKRYTSGNTIYF. The genes are TRBV14 and TRBJ1-3; no clear D gene. V gave up 5 bases and J gave up 0 bases, with 17 bases separating them. Per germline, CDR1 SGHDN and CDR2 FVKESK. The CDR3 loop spans 17 amino acids. The whole variable domain, remainder taken from reference TRBV14 and TRBJ1-3, is EAGVTQFPSHSVIEKGQTVTLRCDPISGHDNLYWYRRVMGKEIKFLLHFVKESKQDESGMPNNRFLAERTGGTYSTLKVQPAELEDSGVYFCASSSKKRYTSGNTIYFGEGSWLTVV.

The rearrangement joins TRBV7-9 to TRBJ2-6; D is unclear. CDR3 size: 12 residues. Trimming took 8 bases from V and 0 from J, leaving 2 bases between them. The germline V gene encodes CDR1 SEHNR and CDR2 FQNEAQ (reference sequence). CDR3 sequence: CASPSGANVLTF. The CDR3 nucleotides are TGTGCCAGCCCCTCTGGGGCCAACGTCCTGACTTTC.

V gene TRBV7-2 combines with J gene TRBJ2-3, with D perhaps being TRBD1 or TRBD2 (6 bases each). The V gene lost 1 base and the J gene lost 2 bases, with 13 bases spanning the gap. This CDR3 is built from 16 residues. Germline V gene data show CDR1 as SGHTA and CDR2 as FQGNSA. CDR3 sequence: CASSLGWGAVTDTQYF. The CDR3 DNA follows: TGTGCCAGCAGCTTAGGGTGGGGGGCGGTCACAGATACGCAGTATTTT.

This chain connects TRBV6-6 to TRBJ2-5; D uncertain. Trimming removed 0 bases at V and 1 base at J, with 6 bases between. This CDR3 is built from 14 residues. Per the germline V gene, CDR1 is MNHNY and CDR2 is SVGAGI (reference sequence). Written as DNA, the CDR3 is TGTGCCAGCAGTTACTCGTACAGCCAAGAGACCCAGTACTTC. Its translation is CASSYSYSQETQYF.

The gene calls are TRBV10-1 and TRBJ2-1; 8 bases map to TRBD2. V shed 3 bases, J shed 6 bases, and the junction held 10 bases outside the gene matches. The CDR3 loop spans 16 amino acids. Per the germline V gene, CDR1 is WNHNN and CDR2 is SYGVQD (reference sequence). The CDR3, as DNA: TGCGCCAGCAGTGAAGCGGGAGTTCCCCCCTTCAATGAGCAGTTCTTC. It encodes CASSEAGVPPFNEQFF.

This sequence joins TRBV29-1 and TRBJ1-1, with 7 bases matching TRBD1. Germline lookup yields CDR1 SQVTM and CDR2 ANQGSEA. This CDR3 is built from 16 residues. V lost 1 base, J lost 1 base, and 9 bases stayed unmatched. For the CDR3, the DNA is TGCAGCGTTGAAGGTCCCGGGACAGTGACGAACACTGAAGCTTTCTTT. Translating it yields CSVEGPGTVTNTEAFF.

The chain carries TRBV7-6 and TRBJ2-1; no clear D gene. The CDR3 loop spans 15 amino acids. Germline assignment: CDR1 SGHVS and CDR2 FNYEAQ. Trimming stripped 6 bases from V and 0 bases from J, with 12 bases between. The CDR3: CASRKDPSSYNEQFF. The CDR3 DNA follows: TGTGCCAGCAGAAAGGACCCGAGCTCCTACAATGAGCAGTTCTTC.